This TCR beta chain stems from a study of cytomegalovirus exposure and HLA in healthy donors. Notes on the study in general: It was taken for granted in presence/absence analyses that sequencing depth across donors was roughly uniform.

This CDR3 region has 15 residues. Germline assignment: CDR1 SGHTA and CDR2 FQGTGA. V was shortened by 0 bases and J by 3 bases, with 12 bases between the two germline ends. Both 60 Vbeta primers and 13 Jbeta primers went into the PCR. In the original workflow: In a later analysis, of tens of millions of unique beta chains, about 12 million appeared in at least two donors. Using immunoSEQ multiplex PCR, the repertoire was profiled, and TCRdb retains in-frame clones only, with some absent. V, J and clone size derive from that table, while D and trimming were established from the DNA sequence. Here the sample spans approximately 300,000 clones, roughly 86% being singletons. Comment on this clone: The target antigen is unknown.

The source is a woman between 35 and 50 years old in good health and CMV-seropositive. The specimen sequenced was PBMCs. This rearrangement joins TRBV7-3 to TRBJ2-7; possibly TRBD1 for D (6 bases). This chain's CDR3 is CASSLTGHAVYEQYF. CDR3 bases: TGTGCCAGCAGCTTAACGGGACATGCGGTCTACGAGCAGTACTTC.